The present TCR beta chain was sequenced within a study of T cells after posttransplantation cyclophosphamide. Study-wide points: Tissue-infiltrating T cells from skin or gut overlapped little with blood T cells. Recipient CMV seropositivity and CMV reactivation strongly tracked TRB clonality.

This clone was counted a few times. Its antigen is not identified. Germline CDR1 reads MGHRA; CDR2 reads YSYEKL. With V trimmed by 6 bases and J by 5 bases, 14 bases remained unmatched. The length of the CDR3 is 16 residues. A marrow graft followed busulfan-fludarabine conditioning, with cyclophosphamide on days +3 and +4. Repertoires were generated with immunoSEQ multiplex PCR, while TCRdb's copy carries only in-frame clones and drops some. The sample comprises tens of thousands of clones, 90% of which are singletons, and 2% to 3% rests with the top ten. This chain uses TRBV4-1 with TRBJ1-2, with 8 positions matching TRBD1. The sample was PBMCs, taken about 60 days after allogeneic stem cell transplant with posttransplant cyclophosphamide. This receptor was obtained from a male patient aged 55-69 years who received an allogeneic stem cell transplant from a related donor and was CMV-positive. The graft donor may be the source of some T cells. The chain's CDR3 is CASSIPTRTGLYGYTF. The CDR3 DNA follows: TGCGCCAGCAGTATACCCACCCGGACAGGGTTGTATGGCTACACCTTC.